A selection of T cell receptor beta chains follows, all from one sample in a study of CD8+ T cells in alopecia areata. Some clones are missing from TCRdb's copy, which holds only in-frame ones; the method was immunoSEQ multiplex PCR. The sample records 98,000 or so clones, 45% to 60% being singletons. Sequenced input: NKG2D-low CD8+ T cells sorted from blood. Receptors were obtained from a human donor with alopecia areata. Each CDR3 is given with its conserved first and last residue. The D gene is left open where the match is weak. Size tells how often a clone was seen (once, few, many) or the class of an expanded clone, and some rows leave it out.

D gene: TRBD1
V gene: TRBV28
J gene: TRBJ2-3
clone size: .
CDR3 protein: CAILDRAFDTQYF
CDR3 DNA: TGTGCCATCTTGGACAGGGCTTTCGATACGCAGTATTTT

D gene: .
V gene: TRBV19
J gene: TRBJ2-6
clone size: medium-sized
CDR3 protein: CASSIPGLSGANVLTF
CDR3 DNA: TGTGCCAGTAGTATACCAGGGCTCTCTGGGGCCAACGTCCTGACTTTC

D gene: TRBD1
V gene: TRBV7-9
J gene: TRBJ1-1
clone size: few
CDR3 protein: CASSIPGGSEAFF
CDR3 DNA: TGTGCCAGCAGTATTCCAGGGGGGAGTGAAGCTTTCTTT

D gene: TRBD2
V gene: TRBV27
J gene: TRBJ2-4
clone size: few
CDR3 protein: CASSPKREAAIQYF
CDR3 DNA: TGTGCCAGCAGTCCCAAGCGGGAGGCAGCCATTCAGTACTTC

D gene: .
V gene: TRBV6-1
J gene: TRBJ1-5
clone size: once
CDR3 protein: CASSFGTDPQHF
CDR3 DNA: TGTGCCAGCAGTTTTGGAACGGATCCCCAGCATTTT

D gene: .
V gene: TRBV27
J gene: TRBJ2-1
clone size: few
CDR3 protein: CASSLGTQNEQFF
CDR3 DNA: TGTGCCAGCAGTTTAGGGACTCAAAATGAGCAGTTCTTC

D gene: .
V gene: TRBV7-9
J gene: TRBJ1-1
clone size: .
CDR3 protein: CASSPTGSEAFF
CDR3 DNA: TGTGCCAGCAGCCCTACCGGATCTGAAGCTTTCTTT

D gene: TRBD1
V gene: TRBV29-1
J gene: TRBJ2-7
clone size: few
CDR3 protein: CSVEMRGQGYEQYF
CDR3 DNA: TGCAGCGTTGAAATGCGGGGACAGGGGTACGAGCAGTACTTC

D gene: .
V gene: TRBV14
J gene: TRBJ2-7
clone size: .
CDR3 protein: CSSGPFGEQYF
CDR3 DNA: TGTTCGAGCGGTCCGTTTGGCGAGCAGTACTTC

D gene: TRBD2
V gene: TRBV19
J gene: TRBJ2-1
clone size: .
CDR3 protein: CASSPRRREWFF
CDR3 DNA: TGTGCCAGTAGCCCCCGGCGGCGGGAGTGGTTCTTC

D gene: TRBD1
V gene: TRBV4-1
J gene: TRBJ2-3
clone size: .
CDR3 protein: CASSHQGTGGTDTQYF
CDR3 DNA: TGCGCCAGCAGCCATCAGGGGACAGGGGGCACAGATACGCAGTATTTT

D gene: .
V gene: TRBV7-9
J gene: TRBJ2-5
clone size: .
CDR3 protein: CASSLIEQTQYF
CDR3 DNA: TGTGCCAGCAGTTTAATAGAGCAGACCCAGTACTTC

D gene: .
V gene: TRBV28
J gene: TRBJ2-7
clone size: .
CDR3 protein: CASRVNGMDEQYF
CDR3 DNA: TGTGCCAGCAGAGTCAACGGCATGGACGAGCAGTACTTC

D gene: .
V gene: TRBV28
J gene: TRBJ2-3
clone size: .
CDR3 protein: CASSLGPGRDTQYF
CDR3 DNA: TGTGCCAGCAGTTTAGGTCCGGGACGGGATACGCAGTATTTT

D gene: .
V gene: TRBV13
J gene: TRBJ1-2
clone size: .
CDR3 protein: CASSGRSSNYGYTF
CDR3 DNA: TGTGCCAGCAGCGGAAGGAGTTCTAACTATGGCTACACCTTC

D gene: .
V gene: TRBV4-1
J gene: TRBJ2-4
clone size: .
CDR3 protein: CASSQEGNIQYF
CDR3 DNA: TGCGCCAGCAGCCAGGAAGGAAACATTCAGTACTTC

D gene: TRBD2
V gene: TRBV28
J gene: TRBJ2-3
clone size: .
CDR3 protein: CASDRLALSADTQYF
CDR3 DNA: TGTGCCAGCGATAGACTAGCTCTGAGTGCAGATACGCAGTATTTT

D gene: .
V gene: TRBV29-1
J gene: TRBJ2-7
clone size: few
CDR3 protein: CSVEIADYEQYF
CDR3 DNA: TGCAGCGTTGAGATCGCAGACTACGAGCAGTACTTC

D gene: TRBD1
V gene: TRBV5-6
J gene: TRBJ2-7
clone size: .
CDR3 protein: CASSFGTGGSSGSYEQYF
CDR3 DNA: TGTGCCAGCAGCTTCGGGACAGGGGGCTCTAGCGGGAGCTACGAGCAGTACTTC

D gene: .
V gene: TRBV27
J gene: TRBJ2-5
clone size: few
CDR3 protein: CASSLVAEETQYF
CDR3 DNA: TGTGCCAGCAGTTTGGTAGCGGAAGAGACCCAGTACTTC

D gene: .
V gene: TRBV7-9
J gene: TRBJ1-4
clone size: few
CDR3 protein: CASSEMQGGAEKLFF
CDR3 DNA: TGTGCCAGCAGCGAGATGCAGGGCGGGGCTGAAAAACTGTTTTTT

D gene: .
V gene: TRBV4-1
J gene: TRBJ2-7
clone size: .
CDR3 protein: CASSQDSSFYEQYF
CDR3 DNA: TGCGCCAGCAGCCAAGATAGCTCCTTTTACGAGCAGTACTTC

D gene: TRBD2
V gene: TRBV4-1
J gene: TRBJ2-3
clone size: once
CDR3 protein: CASSQGRLAGVPDTQYF
CDR3 DNA: TGCGCCAGCAGCCAAGGCAGACTAGCGGGAGTCCCAGATACGCAGTATTTT

D gene: .
V gene: TRBV4-1
J gene: TRBJ2-1
clone size: .
CDR3 protein: CASSQVGPLREQFF
CDR3 DNA: TGCGCCAGCAGCCAAGTTGGACCACTGCGCGAGCAGTTCTTC

D gene: .
V gene: TRBV27
J gene: TRBJ1-2
clone size: .
CDR3 protein: CASSRGRGYGYTF
CDR3 DNA: TGTGCCAGCAGTCGTGGGAGAGGGTATGGCTACACCTTC

D gene: .
V gene: TRBV6-4
J gene: TRBJ2-3
clone size: .
CDR3 protein: CASSDSGLADTQYF
CDR3 DNA: TGTGCCAGCAGTGACTCGGGCCTAGCGGATACGCAGTATTTT

D gene: .
V gene: TRBV30
J gene: TRBJ2-1
clone size: .
CDR3 protein: CAARGAGGWREQFF
CDR3 DNA: TGTGCCGCCAGGGGGGCGGGAGGATGGCGTGAGCAGTTCTTC

D gene: .
V gene: TRBV5-6
J gene: TRBJ2-7
clone size: .
CDR3 protein: CASSLGGSEQYF
CDR3 DNA: TGTGCCAGCAGCTTGGGCGGCAGCGAGCAGTACTTC

D gene: TRBD2
V gene: TRBV4-1
J gene: TRBJ2-7
clone size: .
CDR3 protein: CASSLRLASSSYEQYF
CDR3 DNA: TGCGCCAGCAGCCTTAGACTAGCGAGCAGCTCCTACGAGCAGTACTTC

D gene: .
V gene: TRBV27
J gene: TRBJ2-4
clone size: .
CDR3 protein: CASTSRGWNIQYF
CDR3 DNA: TGTGCCAGCACCTCCCGGGGTTGGAACATTCAGTACTTC

D gene: .
V gene: TRBV5-6
J gene: TRBJ2-3
clone size: .
CDR3 protein: CASSLLKDTQYF
CDR3 DNA: TGTGCCAGCAGCCTACTCAAGGATACGCAGTATTTT

D gene: .
V gene: TRBV27
J gene: TRBJ2-3
clone size: once
CDR3 protein: CASRPGTGLRGTDTQYF
CDR3 DNA: TGTGCCAGCAGACCTGGGACTGGTCTACGAGGCACAGATACGCAGTATTTT

D gene: TRBD1
V gene: TRBV6-5
J gene: TRBJ1-1
clone size: .
CDR3 protein: CASRSTGGPEAFF
CDR3 DNA: TGTGCCAGCAGGTCCACAGGGGGCCCAGAAGCTTTCTTT

D gene: .
V gene: TRBV5-6
J gene: TRBJ1-5
clone size: .
CDR3 protein: CASSQGLQPQHF
CDR3 DNA: TGTGCCAGCAGCCAAGGGTTGCAGCCCCAGCATTTT

D gene: .
V gene: TRBV7-9
J gene: TRBJ2-3
clone size: few
CDR3 protein: CASSARQGGGDTQYF
CDR3 DNA: TGTGCCAGCAGCGCTAGACAGGGAGGAGGGGATACGCAGTATTTT

D gene: TRBD1
V gene: TRBV5-6
J gene: TRBJ2-3
clone size: .
CDR3 protein: CASGRRGLWTDTQYF
CDR3 DNA: TGTGCCAGCGGCCGCAGGGGGCTCTGGACAGATACGCAGTATTTT

D gene: .
V gene: TRBV7-3
J gene: TRBJ2-1
clone size: .
CDR3 protein: CASSLDPSLYNEQFF
CDR3 DNA: TGTGCCAGCAGCTTGGACCCTAGTTTGTACAATGAGCAGTTCTTC

D gene: .
V gene: TRBV19
J gene: TRBJ2-7
clone size: .
CDR3 protein: CASSPRGWREQYF
CDR3 DNA: TGTGCCAGTAGTCCCAGAGGCTGGCGCGAGCAGTACTTC

D gene: TRBD1
V gene: TRBV19
J gene: TRBJ2-3
clone size: few
CDR3 protein: CASSSWNTGGHTDTQYF
CDR3 DNA: TGTGCCAGTAGTTCATGGAATACAGGGGGCCACACAGATACGCAGTATTTT

D gene: .
V gene: TRBV6-5
J gene: TRBJ1-2
clone size: .
CDR3 protein: CASSYSPGRYYGYTF
CDR3 DNA: TGTGCCAGCAGTTACTCTCCAGGGAGGTACTATGGCTACACCTTC

D gene: .
V gene: TRBV6-5
J gene: TRBJ2-7
clone size: few
CDR3 protein: CASSASAYEQYF
CDR3 DNA: TGTGCCAGCAGTGCGAGCGCCTACGAGCAGTACTTC

D gene: .
V gene: TRBV4-1
J gene: TRBJ2-4
clone size: .
CDR3 protein: CASSLATVGIQYF
CDR3 DNA: TGCGCCAGCAGCCTCGCGACAGTGGGCATTCAGTACTTC

D gene: .
V gene: TRBV5-6
J gene: TRBJ2-7
clone size: .
CDR3 protein: CASSLGDYEQYF
CDR3 DNA: TGTGCCAGCAGCTTGGGAGACTACGAGCAGTACTTC

D gene: .
V gene: TRBV7-9
J gene: TRBJ1-2
clone size: .
CDR3 protein: CASTTSTRVLIYGYTF
CDR3 DNA: TGTGCCAGCACCACCTCTACGAGGGTACTGATCTATGGCTACACCTTC

D gene: .
V gene: TRBV9
J gene: TRBJ2-7
clone size: .
CDR3 protein: CASSASGISYEQYF
CDR3 DNA: TGTGCCAGCAGCGCTTCAGGGATCTCCTACGAGCAGTACTTC

D gene: TRBD2
V gene: TRBV6-5
J gene: TRBJ2-3
clone size: few
CDR3 protein: CASSTSVIIPDTQYF
CDR3 DNA: TGTGCCAGCAGTACTAGCGTAATTATCCCAGATACGCAGTATTTT

D gene: TRBD2
V gene: TRBV6-6
J gene: TRBJ2-5
clone size: few
CDR3 protein: CASTEGGLAGVRYF
CDR3 DNA: TGTGCCAGCACCGAGGGGGGGCTAGCGGGAGTTCGGTACTTC

D gene: .
V gene: TRBV27
J gene: TRBJ1-2
clone size: .
CDR3 protein: CASSLGGTTGYTF
CDR3 DNA: TGTGCCAGCAGTTTGGGGGGAACCACTGGCTACACCTTC

D gene: .
V gene: TRBV29-1
J gene: TRBJ2-2
clone size: .
CDR3 protein: CSVEETGELFF
CDR3 DNA: TGCAGCGTGGAGGAGACCGGGGAGCTGTTTTTT

D gene: TRBD1
V gene: TRBV29-1
J gene: TRBJ2-7
clone size: few
CDR3 protein: CSGVDRDSYEQYF
CDR3 DNA: TGCAGCGGGGTCGACAGGGACTCCTACGAGCAGTACTTC

D gene: TRBD2
V gene: TRBV6-5
J gene: TRBJ2-1
clone size: .
CDR3 protein: CASSYSSGGYNEQFF
CDR3 DNA: TGTGCCAGCAGTTATTCCAGCGGGGGGTACAATGAGCAGTTCTTC

D gene: TRBD2
V gene: TRBV27
J gene: TRBJ2-7
clone size: .
CDR3 protein: CASSPGLAGMLPYEQYF
CDR3 DNA: TGTGCCAGCAGTCCGGGACTAGCGGGCATGCTGCCCTACGAGCAGTACTTC